This TCR beta chain was sequenced for a study of shared clonotypes between healthy human individuals. Whole-study results and caveats: Shared across a handful of donors were roughly 5% of the naive CD4 clonotypes. The study generally estimated greater richness for naive than memory subsets.

In regard to this clone: The antigen is undetermined.

Measured with immunoSEQ multiplex PCR; TCRdb has only the in-frame clones, and not every one. This table holds some 680,000 clones, 73% found once. Germline-derived CDR1 and CDR2 are SQVTM and ANQGSEA. This CDR3 has 11 amino acids. V dropped 4 bases and J dropped 3 bases, with 6 bases sitting between them. The TCR originated in a woman in her 30s in good health. The chain is built from TRBV29-1 and TRBJ1-2; D remains unclear. Material for sequencing was memory CD4+ T cells sorted from blood. The subset denotes: CD45RA-negative fraction. The CDR3 nucleotides read TGCAGCGTTGGGTCGGACTATGGCTACACCTTC. Residues: CSVGSDYGYTF.